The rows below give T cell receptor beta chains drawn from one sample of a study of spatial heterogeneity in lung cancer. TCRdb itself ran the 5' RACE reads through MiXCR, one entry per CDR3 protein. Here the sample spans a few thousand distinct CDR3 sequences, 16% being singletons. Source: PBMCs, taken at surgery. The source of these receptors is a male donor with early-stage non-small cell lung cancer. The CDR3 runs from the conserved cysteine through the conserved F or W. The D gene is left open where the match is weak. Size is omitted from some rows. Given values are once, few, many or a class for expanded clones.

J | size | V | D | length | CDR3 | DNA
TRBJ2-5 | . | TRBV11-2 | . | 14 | CASSLPVGQETQYF | TGTGCCAGCAGCTTACCCGTGGGGCAAGAGACCCAGTACTTC
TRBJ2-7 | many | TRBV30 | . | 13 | CAWSAAGVGEQYF | TGTGCCTGGAGCGCGGCCGGGGTCGGCGAGCAGTACTTC
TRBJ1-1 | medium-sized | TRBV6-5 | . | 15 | CASSYSGSMNTEAFF | TGTGCCAGCAGTTACTCCGGCAGCATGAACACTGAAGCTTTCTTT
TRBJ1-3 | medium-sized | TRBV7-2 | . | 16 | CASSPQGGFSGNTIYF | TGTGCCAGCAGCCCACAGGGCGGGTTCTCTGGAAACACCATATATTTT
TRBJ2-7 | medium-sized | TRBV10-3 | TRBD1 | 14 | CAISTDRANYEQYF | TGTGCCATCAGCACGGACAGGGCCAACTACGAGCAGTACTTC
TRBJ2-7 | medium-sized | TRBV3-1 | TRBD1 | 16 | CASSQTLGTVLYEQYF | TGTGCCAGCAGCCAAACCCTCGGGACAGTTCTCTACGAGCAGTACTTC
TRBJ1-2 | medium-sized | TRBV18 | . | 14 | CASSLAAQSYGYTF | TGTGCCAGCTCCCTCGCTGCCCAGAGCTATGGCTACACCTTC
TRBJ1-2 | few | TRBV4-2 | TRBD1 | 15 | CASSQNTGEDYGYTF | TGTGCCAGCAGCCAAAATACAGGGGAGGACTATGGCTACACCTTC
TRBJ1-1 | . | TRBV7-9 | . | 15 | CASSHARGSNTEAFF | TGTGCCAGCAGCCACGCAAGAGGGTCGAACACTGAAGCTTTCTTT
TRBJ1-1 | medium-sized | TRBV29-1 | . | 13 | CSVEGVDTSEAFF | TGCAGCGTTGAAGGGGTGGATACCTCTGAAGCTTTCTTT
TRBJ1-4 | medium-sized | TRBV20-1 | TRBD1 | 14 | CSAIQGVTNEKLFF | TGCAGTGCTATCCAGGGGGTAACTAATGAAAAACTGTTTTTT
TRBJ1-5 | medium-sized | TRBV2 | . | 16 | CASSEAGPYSNQPQHF | TGTGCCAGCAGTGAAGCGGGACCTTATAGCAATCAGCCCCAGCATTTT
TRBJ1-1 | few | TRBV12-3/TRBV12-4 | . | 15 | CASTRTGGRRTEAFF | TGTGCCAGCACCCGAACCGGGGGGCGCAGGACTGAAGCTTTCTTT
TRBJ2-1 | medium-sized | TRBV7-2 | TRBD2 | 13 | CASSFSSGGEQFF | TGTGCCAGCAGCTTCTCTAGCGGGGGGGAGCAGTTCTTC
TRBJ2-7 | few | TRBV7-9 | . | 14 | CASSLTGRTYEQYF | TGTGCCAGCAGCTTAACGGGGAGAACCTACGAGCAGTACTTC
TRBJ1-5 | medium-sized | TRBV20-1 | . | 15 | CSARAGENRNQPQHF | TGCAGTGCTAGAGCCGGGGAAAACAGGAATCAGCCCCAGCATTTT
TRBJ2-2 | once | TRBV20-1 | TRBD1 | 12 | CSASQGAGELFF | TGCAGTGCTAGCCAGGGGGCCGGGGAGCTGTTTTTT
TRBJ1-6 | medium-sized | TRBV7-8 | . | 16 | CASSLSVEYYNSPLHF | TGTGCCAGCAGCTTAAGTGTGGAGTACTATAATTCACCCCTCCACTTT
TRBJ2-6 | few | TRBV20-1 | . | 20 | CSARGGISRNRPSGANVLTF | TGCAGTGCTAGAGGGGGGATATCGCGGAATCGCCCCTCTGGGGCCAACGTCCTGACTTTC
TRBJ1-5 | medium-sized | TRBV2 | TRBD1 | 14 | CASSPGGRNQPQHF | TGTGCCAGCAGTCCAGGGGGACGCAATCAGCCCCAGCATTTT
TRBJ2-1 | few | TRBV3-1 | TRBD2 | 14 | CASSHRGVPGEQFF | TGTGCCAGCAGCCACCGGGGGGTCCCCGGAGAGCAGTTCTTC
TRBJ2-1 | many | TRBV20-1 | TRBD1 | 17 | CSASRGEGQVRFDEQFF | TGCAGTGCTAGCCGAGGCGAAGGACAGGTCCGTTTCGATGAGCAGTTCTTC
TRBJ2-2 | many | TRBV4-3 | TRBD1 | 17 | CASSQDYDRGNTGELFF | TGCGCCAGCAGCCAAGATTACGACAGGGGCAATACCGGGGAGCTGTTTTTT
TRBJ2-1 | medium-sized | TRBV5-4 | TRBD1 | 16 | CASSPPRTGHYNEQFF | TGTGCCAGCAGCCCCCCTAGGACAGGGCATTACAATGAGCAGTTCTTC
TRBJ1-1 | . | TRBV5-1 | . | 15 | CTSSYFGVVDTEAFF | TGCACCAGCAGCTACTTCGGGGTGGTAGACACTGAAGCTTTCTTT
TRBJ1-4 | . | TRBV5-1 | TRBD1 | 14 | CASSHRDRDEKLFF | TGCGCCAGCAGTCACCGGGACAGGGATGAAAAACTGTTTTTT
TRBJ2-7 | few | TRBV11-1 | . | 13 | CASSLGVKDEQYF | TGTGCCAGCAGCTTAGGGGTCAAGGACGAGCAGTACTTC
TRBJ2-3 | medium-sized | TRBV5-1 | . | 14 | CASSLGGPTDTQYF | TGCGCCAGCAGCTTGGGCGGACCCACAGATACGCAGTATTTT
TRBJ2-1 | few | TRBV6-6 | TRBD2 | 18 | CASSTLRLAGGSYGEQFF | TGTGCCAGCAGTACCCTCCGACTAGCGGGGGGAAGCTACGGTGAGCAGTTCTTC
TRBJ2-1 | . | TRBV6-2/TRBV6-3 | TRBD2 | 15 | CASSPRAGAYNEQFF | TGTGCCAGCAGCCCTCGAGCGGGGGCCTACAATGAGCAGTTCTTC
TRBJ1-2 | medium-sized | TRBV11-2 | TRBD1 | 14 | CASSLRDRGDGYTF | TGTGCCAGCAGCCTCCGTGACAGGGGGGATGGCTACACCTTC